This T cell receptor beta chain is from a study of cytomegalovirus exposure and HLA in healthy donors. Trimming took 3 bases from V and 0 from J; bases not matched to a gene: 10. The germline V gene encodes CDR1 SGHRS and CDR2 YFSETQ. The CDR3 totals 18 residues. Study-level points and caveats: When a later analysis compared HLA-associated TCR beta chains with equally common others, the HLA-associated chains turned out to be more clonally expanded and to have lower generation probabilities. Evidence from a later analysis indicated that most CMV-associated TCR beta chains looked HLA-restricted.

The PCR contained 60 Vbeta and 13 Jbeta primers. Assay: immunoSEQ multiplex PCR; the TCRdb copy retains only in-frame clones and omits some. Among roughly 170,000 clones listed, about 80% were seen once. This clone was detected once. Its antigen is unknown. The sequencing sample was made of PBMCs. The V call is TRBV5-1, the J call TRBJ2-3; 10 bases align to TRBD2. This clonotype was obtained from a woman aged 30 to 39 in good health and CMV-seronegative. The DNA for the CDR3 is TGCGCCAGCAGCTCTTTCAACGAACTAGCGGGAAGCACAGATACGCAGTATTTT. Encoded protein: CASSSFNELAGSTDTQYF.